This TCR beta chain was found in a study of cytomegalovirus exposure and HLA in healthy donors. Study at large: Unique TCRs numbering about 85 million, obtained from HLA-typed donors, made up an early data release.

Overall study findings and caveats: TRBV6-2, TRBV6-3 and some other V segments were unresolvable in 87-base-pair reads. Information on immune exposure was restricted to one variable (CMV serostatus). Published work reported that the classifier diagnosed cytomegalovirus status with high specificity and sensitivity.

V lost 2 bases and J 7 bases, leaving 15 bases between the germline ends. Looked up from germline, CDR1 is MNHNS and CDR2 is SASEGT. The CDR3 is made up of 15 amino acids. The PCR contained 60 Vbeta and 13 Jbeta primers. This table comes from immunoSEQ multiplex PCR, and its TCRdb copy is limited to in-frame clones, with some not included. The data hold 100,000 to 150,000 clones, with 81% observed a single time. Comment on this clone: The antigen remains undetermined.

The chain carries TRBV6-1 and TRBJ1-5; TRBD1 might be the D (5 bases). The TCR was taken from a woman aged 25 to 39 in good health and CMV-seronegative. Sequenced input: PBMCs. CDR3 bases: TGTGCCAGCAGTGAAAAATTCGGGGAGGGGCAGCCCCAGCATTTT. Translated: CASSEKFGEGQPQHF.